This T cell receptor beta chain was recorded in a study of blood T cell repertoires in COVID-19. Clones were read by immunoSEQ multiplex PCR, and TCRdb kept only the in-frame ones, dropping some. Of approximately 190,000 clones detected, under 90% appear once; the ten largest clones hold about 20%. The CDR3 runs to 14 residues. CDR1 SGHTA and CDR2 FQGNSA come from the germline V gene. V was pared by 5 bases and J by 6 bases, with 9 bases of the junction left unmatched. This sequence originates from a human donor in a cohort sampled during active COVID-19. Sequenced sample: peripheral blood. The chain links TRBV7-2 to TRBJ1-1; 7 nucleotides agree with TRBD1. The CDR3 nucleotides read TGTGCCAGCAGCCGGGACAGCGGCTATTCTGAAGCTTTCTTT. This translates into CASSRDSGYSEAFF. The full variable domain, in which reference TRBV7-2 and TRBJ1-1 provide the parts outside the CDR3, is GAGVSQSPSNKVTEKGKDVELRCDPISGHTALYWYRQSLGQGLEFLIYFQGNSAPDKSGLPSDRFSAERTGGSVSTLTIQRTQQEDSAVYLCASSRDSGYSEAFFGQGTRLTVV.